A single sample gave rise to the 23 T cell receptor beta chains below, sequenced in a study of somatic mutations in cytotoxic T cells in rheumatoid arthritis. Assay: immunoSEQ multiplex PCR; the TCRdb copy retains only in-frame clones and omits some. The sample records approximately 12,000 clones, approximately 84% being singletons. Sequences were obtained from CD8+ T cells sorted from blood. All receptors come from an adult with rheumatoid arthritis.

V is TRBV5-1 and J is TRBJ1-1, with D possibly TRBD1 on 6 matching bases. Germline V gene data show CDR1 as SGHRS and CDR2 as YFSETQ. Trimming pared 1 base from V and 6 bases from J, leaving 13 bases between. The CDR3 is 14 amino acids. The CDR3 reads CASSLLPGGSEAFF. The DNA for the CDR3 is TGCGCCAGCAGCTTGTTGCCTGGGGGCTCTGAAGCTTTCTTT. Drawing the rest from reference TRBV5-1 and TRBJ1-1, the complete variable domain is KAGVTQTPRYLIKTRGQQVTLSCSPISGHRSVSWYQQTPGQGLQFLFEYFSETQRNKGNFPGRFSGRQFSNSRSEMNVSTLELGDSALYLCASSLLPGGSEAFFGQGTRLTVV.

As to this clone: A read error may account for a junction end that differs from germline. The chain has TRBV7-7 and TRBJ2-3, with D tentatively TRBD2 (5 bases). CDR1 and CDR2 (germline): SSHAT, FNYEAQ (reference sequence). CDR3 length equals 13 residues. CDR3 residues: CASSLGGADTQYF. The CDR3 DNA is TGTGCTAGCAGCTTAGGAGGAGCAGATACGCAGTATTTT.

The chain carries TRBV29-1 and TRBJ2-3, with 9 bases fitting TRBD2. J lost 5 bases, V lost 7 bases, and 10 bases had no gene match. CDR1 is SQVTM, CDR2 ANQGSEA, per germline. This CDR3 has 14 amino acids. CDR3 DNA sequence: TGCAGCGCGTCGCTAGCGGGAAGGGTAGATACGCAGTATTTT. Protein product: CSASLAGRVDTQYF.

V gene TRBV4-1 combines with J gene TRBJ2-3, with 9 nucleotides matching TRBD1. The CDR3 has 17 residues. Trimming removed 6 bases from V and 2 bases from J; junction bases left unmatched: 12. Germline V lookup: CDR1 MGHRA, CDR2 YSYEKL. The CDR3, as DNA: TGCGCCAGCAGGAGCATTGTGGGACAGGGCGCCACAGATACGCAGTATTTT. This codes for CASRSIVGQGATDTQYF.

This sequence joins TRBV4-1 and TRBJ2-1; maybe TRBD2 (6 bases). With 3 bases removed from V and 0 bases from J, the gap between germline ends came to 9 bases. CDR1 is MGHRA and CDR2 is YSYEKL in the germline V gene. CDR3 size: 15 residues. CDR3 in amino acids: CASSQEGTSYNEQFF. CDR3 nucleotide sequence: TGCGCCAGCAGCCAGGAGGGGACCTCCTACAATGAGCAGTTCTTC.

V and J are TRBV9 and TRBJ1-5; possible D gene TRBD1, 6 bases. Germline values: CDR1 SGDLS, CDR2 YYNGEE. V lost 3 bases to trimming and J lost 2 bases, with 9 bases between them. The CDR3 extends over 14 amino acids. CDR3 DNA sequence: TGTGCCAGCAGCGGGGGGGCGGGCAATCAGCCCCAGCATTTT. Translating it yields CASSGGAGNQPQHF.

This clone showed up just once. This sequence joins TRBV11-2 and TRBJ2-7, with 7 bases matching TRBD2. Germline CDR1 and CDR2: SGHAT and FQNNGV. J lost 6 bases, V lost 1 base, and 3 bases had no gene match. This CDR3 region has 13 residues. The CDR3 sequence is CASSLGGGPEQYF. The CDR3 coding sequence is TGTGCCAGCAGCTTAGGGGGAGGGCCCGAGCAGTACTTC.

This chain uses TRBV9 with TRBJ1-5; the match to TRBD1 covers 7 bases. The germline gives CDR1 SGDLS, CDR2 YYNGEE. CDR3 length: 14 amino acids. Trimming removed 4 bases from V and 6 bases from J; junction bases left unmatched: 7. This CDR3 is CASSPGGGGQPQHF. Here the CDR3 DNA reads TGTGCCAGCAGCCCAGGGGGTGGGGGTCAGCCCCAGCATTTT.

The chain recombines TRBV19 with TRBJ2-4; 7 nucleotides align to TRBD2. J was trimmed by 4 bases and V by 3 bases; bases with no gene match: 3. Germline lookup yields CDR1 LNHDA and CDR2 SQIVND (reference sequence). This CDR3 is 14 amino acids long. The chain's CDR3 is CASSMGGSKNIQYF. DNA of the CDR3: TGTGCCAGTAGTATGGGGGGGTCTAAAAACATTCAGTACTTC.

The genes are TRBV2 and TRBJ2-6; perhaps TRBD2 as D (6 bases). The CDR3 sequence is 16 residues long. The V and J ends lost 5 bases and 2 bases respectively, with 13 bases between them. CDR1 and CDR2 (germline): SNHLY, FYNNEI. Here the CDR3 DNA reads TGTGCCAGCAGTCCGTACCCGGGAGCTGGGGCCAACGTCCTGACTTTC. It is translated as CASSPYPGAGANVLTF.

V is TRBV28 and J is TRBJ2-3; the match to TRBD2 covers 7 bases. V shed 3 bases, J shed 6 bases, and the junction held 18 bases outside the gene matches. Germline loops: CDR1 MDHEN, CDR2 SYDVKM. CDR3 length equals 18 residues. Here the CDR3 DNA reads TGTGCCAGCAGTTTCCACCGAGTGCGGGAGATTGACCGGGATACGCAGTATTTT. It is translated as CASSFHRVREIDRDTQYF.

This chain connects TRBV23-1 to TRBJ2-1; a possible D gene is TRBD2 (5 bases). TRBV23-1 is sorted into the ORF group, with uncertain function. The CDR3 runs to 18 residues. V dropped 3 bases and J dropped 3 bases, with 21 bases sitting between them. The CDR3 reads CASSQSLRWRRRYNEQFF. The CDR3 DNA sequence: TGCGCCAGCAGTCAGTCCCTCAGGTGGCGGAGGCGCTACAATGAGCAGTTCTTC.

V gene TRBV6-6 combines with J gene TRBJ1-2; TRBD1 matches 7 bases. CDR1 is MNHNY, CDR2 SVGAGI, per germline (reference sequence). The length of the CDR3 is 15 residues. Trimming at V came to 5 bases and at J to 6 bases, leaving 12 bases not matched to a gene. This chain's CDR3 is CASSKERTGSNGYTF. In nucleotides, the CDR3 is TGTGCCAGCAGTAAGGAGAGGACAGGCTCGAATGGCTACACCTTC.

This clone was observed a few times. The chain has TRBV10-3 and TRBJ2-7, with TRBD1 matching over 7 bases. Germline lookup yields CDR1 ENHRY and CDR2 SYGVKD. CDR3 length equals 13 residues. Trimming took 4 bases from V and 4 from J; bases not matched to a gene: 4. This CDR3 reads CAISVGTVYEQYF. CDR3 DNA sequence: TGTGCCATCAGTGTGGGGACAGTTTACGAGCAGTACTTC.

The V and J genes are TRBV11-2 and TRBJ2-1; no clear D. Germline loops: CDR1 SGHAT, CDR2 FQNNGV. The CDR3 contains 14 residues. Trimming left V 3 bases short and J 0 bases short, with 6 bases between. The chain's CDR3 is CASSLRYSYNEQFF. The DNA for the CDR3 is TGTGCCAGCAGCTTGCGGTACTCCTACAATGAGCAGTTCTTC.

The chain combines TRBV6-9 with TRBJ2-7, with D hard to call. Deletions cut 6 bases from V and 5 bases from J, with 17 bases between. From germline, CDR1 is MNHGY and CDR2 SVAAGI. CDR3 length equals 14 residues. CDR3 DNA: TGTGCCAGCAGACCGGACCCTAGGATGGACGAGCAGTACTTC. Encoded protein: CASRPDPRMDEQYF.

This chain links TRBV5-1 with TRBJ2-7, with 7 positions matching TRBD2. The CDR3 is 15 residues long. CDR1 is SGHRS and CDR2 is YFSETQ in the germline V gene. The V gene end was trimmed by 2 bases and the J gene end by 3 bases; junction bases not matched to a gene: 8. Written as DNA, the CDR3 is TGCGCCAGCAGCTTAGGGTGGGAGGGCCGCTACGAGCAGTACTTC. It encodes CASSLGWEGRYEQYF.

The count of this clone is one. This chain uses TRBV4-1 with TRBJ2-7; D unresolved. Per germline, CDR1 MGHRA and CDR2 YSYEKL. The CDR3 extends over 13 amino acids. Trimming took 1 base from V and 2 from J, leaving 6 bases between them. The CDR3 loop reads CASSQALTYEQYF. The CDR3 DNA reads as TGCGCCAGCAGCCAAGCCCTAACCTACGAGCAGTACTTC.

This chain connects TRBV27 to TRBJ1-1; 8 bases line up with TRBD1. The CDR3 spans 13 residues. Germline V gene data show CDR1 as MNHEY and CDR2 as SMNVEV (reference sequence). V lost 8 bases to trimming and J lost 5 bases; unmatched junction nucleotides: 7. CDR3 coding DNA: TGTGCCAGCCGACAGGGGCTTGGGACTGAAGCTTTCTTT. This gives the protein CASRQGLGTEAFF.

V and J are TRBV7-9 and TRBJ2-7; TRBD1 or TRBD2 may be the D gene (7 bases each). The CDR3 is made up of 16 amino acids. Germline V lookup: CDR1 SEHNR, CDR2 FQNEAQ (reference sequence). V shed 1 base and J shed 3 bases, with 16 bases lying between them. CDR3 nucleotide sequence: TGTGCCAGCAGCTTAGGGGAGGGGGCTAAGGACTACGAGCAGTACTTC. This encodes CASSLGEGAKDYEQYF.

J is TRBJ2-7 and V is TRBV10-2; 8 bases fit TRBD1. The germline gives CDR1 WSHSY, CDR2 SAAADI. The CDR3 spans 13 residues. Unmatched junction bases numbered 4, after V lost 6 bases and J lost 3 bases. The CDR3 coding sequence is TGCGCCAGCAGAACTGGACAGGGCTACGAGCAGTACTTC. The encoded protein is CASRTGQGYEQYF.

This clone showed up just once. J is TRBJ1-2 and V is TRBV19; D is perhaps TRBD1 (5 bases). Germline CDR1 LNHDA, CDR2 SQIVND (reference sequence). There are 13 residues in the CDR3. Trimming stripped 3 bases from V and 3 bases from J, with 8 bases between. CDR3 nucleotides: TGTGCCAGTAGTATTGACAGATACTATGGCTACACCTTC. Translation gives CASSIDRYYGYTF. Looking up the rest from reference TRBV19 and TRBJ1-2 gives the full variable domain: DGGITQSPKYLFRKEGQNVTLSCEQNLNHDAMYWYRQDPGQGLRLIYYSQIVNDFQKGDIAEGYSVSREKKESFPLTVTSAQKNPTAFYLCASSIDRYYGYTFGSGTRLTVV.

V and J are TRBV28 and TRBJ1-2; TRBD1 agrees at 7 bases. Germline V CDR1 and CDR2: MDHEN, SYDVKM. There are 15 residues in the CDR3. Unmatched junction bases numbered 8, after V lost 6 bases and J lost 1 base. In DNA form, the CDR3 reads TGTGCCAGCAGGGGGTTGACAGGGAATAACTATGGCTACACCTTC. It yields the protein CASRGLTGNNYGYTF.